The text below deals with one T cell receptor (beta chain). What it recognizes is unknown. The data derive from a study of T cell responses to AZD1222 COVID-19 vaccine. Study outcomes and limitations: Among AZD1222 vaccinees, only 5 to 7 were seropositive at baseline. Among spike-specific TCRs, nearly half reportedly target unmutated variant regions.

Pooled samples include second doses given at about 4 or 12 weeks. Only in-frame clones appear in the TCRdb table, and some are missing; sequencing was by immunoSEQ multiplex PCR. Of about 170,000 clones listed, roughly 87% are singletons. Sequencing used peripheral blood, obtained 28 days after the second AZD1222 dose. This receptor was taken from an adult who received the AZD1222 COVID-19 vaccine.

The CDR3 reads CASSQRMEIQYTQYF. In nucleotides, the CDR3 is TGTGCCAGCAGCCAAAGGATGGAGATACAGTATACGCAGTATTTT. This chain joins TRBV3-1 (or the pseudogene TRBV3-2) and TRBJ2-3; D remains ambiguous. Germline loops: CDR1 LGHDT, CDR2 YNNKEL (reference sequence). Trimming took 2 bases from V and 7 from J, leaving 16 bases between them. The CDR3 has 15 residues.